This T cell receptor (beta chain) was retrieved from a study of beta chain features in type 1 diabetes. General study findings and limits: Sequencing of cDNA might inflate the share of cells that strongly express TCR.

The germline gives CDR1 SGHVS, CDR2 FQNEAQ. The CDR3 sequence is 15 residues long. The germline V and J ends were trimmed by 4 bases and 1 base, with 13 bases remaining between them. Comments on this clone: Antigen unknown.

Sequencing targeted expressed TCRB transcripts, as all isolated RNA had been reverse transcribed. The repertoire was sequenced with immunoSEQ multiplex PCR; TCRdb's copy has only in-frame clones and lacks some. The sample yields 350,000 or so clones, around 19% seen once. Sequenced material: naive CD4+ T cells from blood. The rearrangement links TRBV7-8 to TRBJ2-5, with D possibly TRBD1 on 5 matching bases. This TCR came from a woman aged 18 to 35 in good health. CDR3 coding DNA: TGTGCCAGCAGCTCCAGAAGGGGCGTCCAAGAGACCCAGTACTTC. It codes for CASSSRRGVQETQYF.